A single sample is the source of the 27 T cell receptor beta chains below, sequenced in a study of Graves' ophthalmopathy and Graves' hyperthyroidism. Amplified material comprised TCR beta CDR3 regions derived from RNA transcripts. Second-round multiplex PCR came after a first-round RT-PCR that employed HTBI primers. TCRdb itself ran the multiplex PCR reads through MiXCR, one entry per CDR3 protein. Of 650,000 to 800,000 distinct CDR3 sequences in the sample, about two fifths were seen once. The sample was peripheral blood. The receptors were sampled from an adult man with Graves' ophthalmopathy.

The chain carries TRBV12-3 or TRBV12-4 and TRBJ2-5; TRBD1 might be the D (7 bases). This CDR3 has 14 residues. V lost 6 bases and J 3 bases, leaving 14 bases between the germline ends. In DNA form, the CDR3 reads TGTGCCAGCAGCCCCAGGGGGGCCAAAGAGACCCAGTACTTC. Encoded protein: CASSPRGAKETQYF.

This clonotype has at least ten counts. J is TRBJ2-7 and V is TRBV7-8; 13 bases align to TRBD2. Germline trimming cut 5 bases from V and 6 bases from J; bases unmatched to any gene: 7. The CDR3 loop spans 15 amino acids. Germline V CDR1 and CDR2: SGHVS, FQNEAQ. This CDR3 reads CASSPSGLAGAEQYF. CDR3 coding DNA: TGTGCCAGCAGCCCTTCCGGACTAGCGGGAGCCGAGCAGTACTTC. Based on the CDR3 plus reference TRBV7-8 and TRBJ2-7, the full variable domain is GAGVSQSPRYKVAKRGQDVALRCDPISGHVSLFWYQQALGQGPEFLTYFQNEAQLDKSGLPSDRFFAERPEGSVSTLKIQRTQQEDSAVYLCASSPSGLAGAEQYFGPGTRLTVT.

A few counts support this clonotype. One junction end disagrees with the germline gene, perhaps due to a read error. The chain is built from TRBV11-3 and TRBJ2-2, with D tentatively TRBD1 or TRBD2 (5 bases each). The V gene's germline CDR1 is SGHNT and CDR2 YENEEA. There are 16 residues in the CDR3. As DNA, the CDR3 is TGCGCCAGCAGCCAAGGAGTAACCCTTGGGGGTGGGGAGCTGTTTTTT. Protein: CASSQGVTLGGGELFF.

The gene calls are TRBV25-1 and TRBJ2-6; D may match TRBD1 or TRBD2 (7 bases each). V was pared by 6 bases and J by 2 bases, with 11 bases between. CDR1 and CDR2 (germline): MGHDK, SYGVNS. CDR3 size: 15 residues. CDR3 sequence reads: CASSSGGAGANVLTF. The CDR3 DNA reads TGTGCCAGCAGCTCAGGGGGGGCTGGGGCCAACGTCCTGACTTTC. Full variable domain (outside the CDR3, taken from reference TRBV25-1 and TRBJ2-6): EADIYQTPRYLVIGTGKKITLECSQTMGHDKMYWYQQDPGMELHLIHYSYGVNSTEKGDLSSESTVSRIRTEHFPLTLESARPSHTSQYLCASSSGGAGANVLTFGAGSRLTVL.

Ten or more counts support this clonotype. The chain recombines TRBV25-1 with TRBJ1-1; D not resolved. Trimming removed 1 base from V and 11 bases from J, with 11 bases in between. Germline assignment: CDR1 MGHDK and CDR2 SYGVNS. There are 12 residues in the CDR3. CDR3 in amino acids: CASSEFGQDAFF. DNA for the CDR3: TGTGCCAGCAGTGAATTCGGCCAGGATGCTTTCTTT.

This clonotype came up many times. The rearrangement links TRBV2 to TRBJ2-2; D might be TRBD1 (5 bases). V lost 2 bases and J lost 6, with 13 bases in between. The CDR3 has 15 amino acids. Per the germline V gene, CDR1 is SNHLY and CDR2 is FYNNEI. CDR3 bases: TGTGCCAGCAGTGAAACAGGATCATGGGCCGGGGAGCTGTTTTTT. This sequence encodes CASSETGSWAGELFF.

With regard to this clonotype: A much bigger clone sits one base away, suggesting this may be a read error. The rearrangement links TRBV10-3 to TRBJ2-3; either TRBD1 or TRBD2 may fit D (5 bases each). The CDR3 runs to 15 residues. Germline V gives CDR1 ENHRY, CDR2 SYGVKD. Trimming cost V 1 base and J 7 bases, with 15 bases left between them. The CDR3 sequence: CAISEWTIGTYTQYF. As DNA, the CDR3 is TGTGCCATCAGTGAGTGGACAATTGGGACGTATACGCAGTATTTT.

This clonotype was seen ten or more times. The rearrangement uses TRBV2 and TRBJ2-2; 8 nucleotides agree with TRBD2. The CDR3 sequence is 14 residues long. Germline CDR1 and CDR2: SNHLY and FYNNEI. The trim removed 4 bases at V and 7 bases at J, leaving 5 bases unmatched. This chain's CDR3 is CASSVRGGDGELFF. DNA of the CDR3: TGTGCCAGCAGTGTCCGGGGGGGGGACGGGGAGCTGTTTTTT.

The chain recombines TRBV29-1 with TRBJ1-2, with D hard to call. Trimming pared 7 bases from V and 8 bases from J, leaving 14 bases between. From germline, CDR1 is SQVTM and CDR2 ANQGSEA. The CDR3 has 11 residues. The CDR3 nucleotides are TGCAGCGAGCGGACTCTCGGGGGCTACACCTTC. Amino acid sequence: CSERTLGGYTF.

V usage is TRBV2 and J usage is TRBJ2-5; the D gene is possibly TRBD2 (6 bases). The CDR3 extends over 17 amino acids. In germline, CDR1 is SNHLY, CDR2 FYNNEI. Trimming shortened V by 7 bases and J by 2 bases, and 23 bases separated the two germline ends. In nucleotides, the CDR3 is TGTGCCAGCATACCAGCGAATACCGGGAGTCGGCAAGAGACCCAGTACTTC. Its protein is CASIPANTGSRQETQYF.

The V call is TRBV10-3, the J call TRBJ1-1; 11 positions agree with TRBD1. This CDR3 has 15 amino acids. Germline CDR1 reads ENHRY; CDR2 reads SYGVKD. V lost 5 bases and J lost 0; bases outside the gene matches: 2. CDR3 residues: CAISPGQGVNTEAFF. In nucleotides, the CDR3 is TGTGCCATCAGTCCGGGACAGGGGGTGAACACTGAAGCTTTCTTT.

This chain uses TRBV11-2 with TRBJ2-5, with 10 bases lining up with TRBD2. CDR3 length equals 13 residues. Germline CDR1 SGHAT, CDR2 FQNNGV. Germline trimming cut 3 bases from V and 7 bases from J; bases unmatched to any gene: 2. CDR3 in DNA: TGTGCCAGCAGCTTGGTAGCGGGAGGGACCCAGTACTTC. Protein sequence: CASSLVAGGTQYF.

This clonotype showed up just a few times. This sequence joins TRBV7-9 and TRBJ2-2; a weak D match, TRBD1 (5 bases). The CDR3 runs to 14 residues. With 1 base removed from V and 6 bases from J, the gap between germline ends came to 9 bases. Germline V lookup: CDR1 SEHNR, CDR2 FQNEAQ (reference sequence). The CDR3, as DNA: TGTGCCAGCAGCTTAGGGGGCCGGGCCGGGGAGCTGTTTTTT. Its protein is CASSLGGRAGELFF.

Turning to this clonotype: Being one base from a much bigger clone, this may be a read error. The chain has TRBV6-5 and TRBJ1-4; D gene uncertain. Germline lookup yields CDR1 MNHEY and CDR2 SVGAGI. The CDR3 has 15 amino acids. In DNA form, the CDR3 reads TGTGCCAACAGTTCCTCCGGGATGGTTAATGAAAAACTGTTTTTT. It translates to CANSSSGMVNEKLFF.

In this sample, this clonotype turned up many times. This chain links TRBV19 with TRBJ1-1, with 7 positions matching TRBD1. The V gene's germline CDR1 is LNHDA and CDR2 SQIVND (reference sequence). CDR3 length: 16 amino acids. V lost 7 bases to trimming and J lost 1 base; unmatched junction nucleotides: 12. The CDR3 DNA follows: TGTGCCAGTAACATTGGAGGGGGCCATTGGAACACTGAAGCTTTCTTT. Translating it yields CASNIGGGHWNTEAFF.

Comments on this clonotype: This may arise from a read error, as a much more abundant clone is one base away. The chain employs TRBV6-6 and TRBJ1-6; D possibly corresponds to TRBD1 (5 bases). CDR1 and CDR2 from the germline V gene are MNHNY and SVGAGI (reference sequence). There are 14 residues in the CDR3. V was trimmed by 5 bases and J by 9 bases, leaving 14 bases between them. CDR3 coding DNA: TGTGCCAGCAGTGAAGGGTCGGGGGTTTCACCCCTCCACTTT. The encoded protein is CASSEGSGVSPLHF.

The chain uses TRBV4-1 and TRBJ2-2; the match to TRBD1 covers 8 bases. The CDR3 is made up of 15 amino acids. Germline lookup yields CDR1 MGHRA and CDR2 YSYEKL. V was pared by 2 bases and J by 3 bases, with 2 bases of the junction left unmatched. Written as DNA, the CDR3 is TGCGCCAGCAGCCAATCAGGGGGCGACACCGGGGAGCTGTTTTTT. It codes for CASSQSGGDTGELFF.

This sequence joins TRBV6-2 or TRBV6-3 and TRBJ1-2; 8 bases map to TRBD1. V shed 4 bases, J shed 6 bases, and the junction held 7 bases outside the gene matches. Germline CDR1 reads MNHEY; CDR2 reads SVGEGT. The CDR3 is made up of 14 amino acids. CDR3 DNA sequence: TGTGCCAGCAGTTCCCGGGACAGGCATGATGGCTACACCTTC. Translation gives CASSSRDRHDGYTF.

V and J are TRBV4-1 and TRBJ2-5, with D perhaps matching TRBD1 or TRBD2 (5 bases each). This CDR3 has 15 amino acids. The V gene's germline CDR1 is MGHRA and CDR2 YSYEKL. V shed 6 bases and J shed 5 bases, with 19 bases lying between them. CDR3 loop: CASSIARWGGETQYF. Written as DNA, the CDR3 is TGCGCCAGCAGTATCGCGAGGTGGGGCGGGGAGACCCAGTACTTC.

Note on this clonotype: At one boundary the junction diverges from the germline segment, which might be a read error. The V call is TRBV20-1, the J call TRBJ2-5; D ambiguous. Germline lookup yields CDR1 DFQATT and CDR2 SNEGSKA (reference sequence). The CDR3 runs to 8 residues. The CDR3 loop is CSARDVRW. CDR3 DNA: TGCAGTGCTAGAGACGTCAGGTGG.

V and J are TRBV19 and TRBJ2-3; D gene unclear. The CDR3 is 12 residues long. The V and J ends lost 5 bases and 5 bases respectively, with 8 bases between them. The germline CDR1 and CDR2 sequences are LNHDA and SQIVND (reference sequence). CDR3 nucleotide sequence: TGTGCCAGTAGTCAAGATCGAGATACGCAGTATTTT. It translates to CASSQDRDTQYF.

The chain is built from TRBV25-1 and TRBJ2-7, with a weak D call TRBD1 (5 bases). Trimming removed 4 bases at V and 2 bases at J, with 15 bases between. The CDR3 is 15 residues long. Germline V gene sequence: CDR1 MGHDK, CDR2 SYGVNS. CDR3 sequence: CASSAKRQLTYEQYF. CDR3 coding DNA: TGTGCCAGCAGTGCTAAGCGACAGCTAACCTACGAGCAGTACTTC.

This clonotype was recorded a few times. The rearrangement joins TRBV9 to TRBJ1-3; D not certain. The ends were cut back, 4 bases at V and 4 bases at J, with 18 bases in the middle. Germline V gene sequence: CDR1 SGDLS, CDR2 YYNGEE. The CDR3 runs 16 residues. As DNA, the CDR3 is TGTGCCAGCAGCCCAGGAGGGCTTCTAGCGGGAAACACCATATATTTT. Encoded protein: CASSPGGLLAGNTIYF.

The chain combines TRBV20-1 with TRBJ1-5, with D possibly being TRBD1 (6 bases). This CDR3 contains 15 residues. Trimming shortened V by 2 bases and J by 11 bases, and 22 bases separated the two germline ends. CDR1 is DFQATT and CDR2 is SNEGSKA in the germline V gene (reference sequence). The CDR3 coding sequence is TGCAGTGCTAGAACCCCTAGCGGGGGACAAGAGACCCAGCATTTT. Translated, it gives CSARTPSGGQETQHF.

J is TRBJ2-3 and V is TRBV20-1; 13 bases map to TRBD2. This CDR3 region has 14 residues. Germline-derived CDR1 and CDR2 are DFQATT and SNEGSKA (reference sequence). V trimming: 6 bases; J trimming: 9 bases; junction bases outside the gene matches: 9. The CDR3 reads CSAHTSGRVDTQYF. The CDR3 DNA reads TGCAGTGCCCACACTAGCGGGAGGGTTGACACGCAGTATTTT.

This clonotype was observed a handful of times. This chain joins TRBV7-8 and TRBJ1-1; possible D gene TRBD1, 5 bases. Germline CDR1 and CDR2: SGHVS and FQNEAQ. The germline V and J ends were trimmed by 11 bases and 0 bases, with 13 bases remaining between them. This CDR3 has 13 amino acids. The CDR3 DNA reads as TGTGCCTGGCATCAGGGATTGAACACTGAAGCTTTCTTT. As protein: CAWHQGLNTEAFF. The full variable domain, in which reference TRBV7-8 and TRBJ1-1 provide the parts outside the CDR3, is GAGVSQSPRYKVAKRGQDVALRCDPISGHVSLFWYQQALGQGPEFLTYFQNEAQLDKSGLPSDRFFAERPEGSVSTLKIQRTQQEDSAVYLCAWHQGLNTEAFFGQGTRLTVV.

The gene calls are TRBV24-1 and TRBJ2-7; 14 nucleotides match TRBD2. Germline values: CDR1 KGHDR, CDR2 SFDVKD. The CDR3 is made up of 14 amino acids. Unmatched junction bases numbered 5, after V lost 7 bases and J lost 7 bases. The CDR3 nucleotides read TGTGCCACCAGGGGACTAGCGGGAGACAATGAGCAGTACTTC. It translates to CATRGLAGDNEQYF.